Below, 25 T cell receptor beta chains from the same sample are listed, as sequenced in a study of naive and memory T cell subsets. An equimolar mix of two oligonucleotides served as the beta constant-region primer for TRBC1 and TRBC2. TCRdb reprocessed the UMI-ligation and nested PCR reads via MiXCR and lists one record per CDR3 protein. The sample gives 150,000 or so distinct CDR3 sequences, over 15% of which show up once; roughly 0.13% is in the top ten. Input material: naive CD4+ T cells from blood. The source is a human donor in good health.

Only a few counts were recorded for this clonotype. The chain has TRBV14 and TRBJ1-2; 8 nucleotides agree with TRBD1. Germline V gene data show CDR1 as SGHDN and CDR2 as FVKESK. CDR3 length: 18 residues. V lost 2 bases to trimming and J lost 8 bases; unmatched junction nucleotides: 19. This CDR3 reads CASSQSYGGTGGSKGYTF. In nucleotides, the CDR3 is TGTGCCAGCAGCCAATCTTATGGGGGCACAGGGGGATCCAAAGGCTACACCTTC. Full variable domain (rest looked up from reference TRBV14 and TRBJ1-2): EAGVTQFPSHSVIEKGQTVTLRCDPISGHDNLYWYRRVMGKEIKFLLHFVKESKQDESGMPNNRFLAERTGGTYSTLKVQPAELEDSGVYFCASSQSYGGTGGSKGYTFGSGTRLTVV.

The CDR3: CSASKDPTEAFF. The CDR3, as DNA: TGCAGTGCTAGCAAGGACCCCACTGAAGCTTTCTTT. This chain links TRBV20-1 with TRBJ1-1, with D unresolved. The germline V and J ends were trimmed by 3 bases and 4 bases, with 9 bases remaining between them. Germline CDR1 and CDR2: DFQATT and SNEGSKA (reference sequence). The CDR3 runs to 12 residues.

This clonotype turned up a few times. J is TRBJ2-7 and V is TRBV12-3 or TRBV12-4, with D tentatively TRBD1 (5 bases). V gave up 3 bases and J gave up 7 bases, with 19 bases separating them. This CDR3 comprises 15 residues. This CDR3 is CASSFGGAGLGEQYF. For the CDR3, the DNA is TGTGCCAGCAGTTTTGGCGGTGCAGGGCTTGGGGAGCAGTACTTC.

The chain has TRBV7-6 and TRBJ2-1; TRBD2 might be the D (6 bases). CDR3 length: 14 amino acids. Germline CDR1 is SGHVS and CDR2 is FNYEAQ. Deletions cut 5 bases from V and 7 bases from J, with 15 bases between. Written as DNA, the CDR3 is TGTGCCAGCAGCGCGGAATTAGCGGCAAATGAGCAGTTCTTC. Residues: CASSAELAANEQFF.

This chain links TRBV20-1 with TRBJ2-6; D is uncertain. This CDR3 region has 17 residues. CDR1 is DFQATT and CDR2 is SNEGSKA in the germline V gene (reference sequence). Deletions cut 1 base from V and 0 bases from J, with 13 bases between. CDR3 loop: CSARGPAGSSGANVLTF. The DNA for the CDR3 is TGCAGTGCTAGAGGGCCAGCTGGATCCTCTGGGGCCAACGTCCTGACTTTC.

This clonotype was counted a few times. CDR3 bases: TGTGCCAGCAGCTTAGTCGGTGCTAGCTCCTACAATGAGCAGTTCTTC. Protein product: CASSLVGASSYNEQFF. The genes are TRBV7-9 and TRBJ2-1, with D uncertain. Germline CDR1 SEHNR, CDR2 FQNEAQ (reference sequence). This CDR3 region has 16 residues. V was shortened by 1 base and J by 0 bases, with 10 bases between the two germline ends.

This clonotype was seen only a few times. The chain recombines TRBV3-1 with TRBJ2-7; a possible D gene is TRBD1 (5 bases). V was clipped by 1 base and J by 3 bases, with 10 bases between them. The length of the CDR3 is 14 residues. Germline CDR1 and CDR2: LGHDT and YNNKEL (reference sequence). The CDR3 DNA reads as TGTGCCAGCAGCCAAGGGACAAAACACTACGAGCAGTACTTC. The encoded protein is CASSQGTKHYEQYF.

This clonotype was counted only a few times. The chain combines TRBV27 with TRBJ1-3, with TRBD1 matching over 8 bases. V gave up 3 bases and J gave up 5 bases; unmatched junction bases: 9. The CDR3 consists of 16 residues. Germline CDR1 is MNHEY and CDR2 is SMNVEV (reference sequence). CDR3: CASSFRAGGFRNTIYF. The DNA of the CDR3 is TGTGCCAGCAGTTTTCGGGCAGGGGGCTTTAGAAACACCATATATTTT.

This clonotype was seen only a few times. This chain uses TRBV29-1 with TRBJ2-1; D not certain. Germline V gene data show CDR1 as SQVTM and CDR2 as ANQGSEA. The length of the CDR3 is 14 residues. Trimming shortened V by 6 bases and J by 6 bases, and 18 bases separated the two germline ends. CDR3 in amino acids: CSVDDGVVSNEQFF. CDR3 coding DNA: TGCAGCGTCGATGACGGAGTTGTCAGCAATGAGCAGTTCTTC.

This clonotype was counted a few times. This rearrangement joins TRBV12-3 or TRBV12-4 to TRBJ2-1; D might be TRBD1 (5 bases). This CDR3 is 14 amino acids long. The V end was cut by 5 bases, the J end by 8 bases, with 16 bases between. CDR3 sequence (DNA): TGTGCCAGCAGTCCCCCGGTGGGGCGTTATGAGCAGTTCTTC. Its translation is CASSPPVGRYEQFF.

V gene TRBV10-3 combines with J gene TRBJ1-5; 7 bases agree with TRBD1. V shed 6 bases, J shed 3 bases, and the junction held 5 bases outside the gene matches. CDR1 is ENHRY and CDR2 is SYGVKD in the germline V gene. This CDR3 is 14 amino acids long. CDR3 nucleotide sequence: TGTGCCATCAGCCGGACAGGAGCCAATCAGCCCCAGCATTTT. Translated: CAISRTGANQPQHF.

This clonotype has a handful of counts. The rearrangement joins TRBV7-2 to TRBJ2-5; 7 bases line up with TRBD2. CDR3 length: 14 residues. The trim removed 7 bases at V and 5 bases at J, leaving 10 bases unmatched. Looked up from germline, CDR1 is SGHTA and CDR2 is FQGNSA. The CDR3 DNA is TGTGCCAGCACCCTATTCGGAGCGGGGGAGACCCAGTACTTC. It specifies CASTLFGAGETQYF.

The table lists this clonotype with many counts. The CDR3 protein is CASSLYGATNEKLFF. CDR3 coding DNA: TGTGCCAGCAGCTTATATGGAGCAACTAATGAAAAACTGTTTTTT. The chain combines TRBV7-2 with TRBJ1-4; the D is unclear. Trimming shortened V by 2 bases and J by 0 bases, and 7 bases separated the two germline ends. Germline CDR1 reads SGHTA; CDR2 reads FQGNSA. This CDR3 has 15 amino acids.

This clonotype was observed a handful of times. The V call is TRBV5-1, the J call TRBJ1-1; tentatively, D is TRBD1 (6 bases). The V end was cut by 4 bases, the J end by 2 bases, with 12 bases between. Germline CDR1 SGHRS, CDR2 YFSETQ. The CDR3 runs 14 residues. Written as DNA, the CDR3 is TGCGCCAGCAGCACCCGGACAGATAACACTGAAGCTTTCTTT. Translation: CASSTRTDNTEAFF.

V and J are TRBV6-2 or TRBV6-3 and TRBJ1-1; no reliable D call. The CDR3 is made up of 14 amino acids. Germline loops: CDR1 MNHEY, CDR2 SVGEGT. The V and J ends lost 6 bases and 4 bases respectively, with 15 bases between them. CDR3 DNA sequence: TGTGCCAGCAGGACGGTTCCGTCGGGCACTGAAGCTTTCTTT. This gives the protein CASRTVPSGTEAFF.

This rearrangement joins TRBV2 to TRBJ2-7, with D hard to call. CDR1 is SNHLY, CDR2 FYNNEI, per germline. The CDR3 contains 13 residues. Trimming removed 4 bases at V and 3 bases at J, with 10 bases between. CDR3 in DNA: TGTGCCAGCAGTGTAGTATCCGGCTACGAGCAGTACTTC. Its translation: CASSVVSGYEQYF.

This clonotype occurred a few times. The rearrangement uses TRBV29-1 and TRBJ1-5; a possible D gene is TRBD1 (5 bases). Trimming shortened V by 4 bases and J by 8 bases, and 15 bases separated the two germline ends. The CDR3 consists of 13 residues. Germline-derived CDR1 and CDR2 are SQVTM and ANQGSEA. The CDR3 region has the DNA TGCAGCGTTGTCAGGGTCAATGGGGAGCCCCAGCATTTT. It yields the protein CSVVRVNGEPQHF.

The chain joins TRBV3-1 to TRBJ2-1; 14 nucleotides match TRBD2. Trimming took 5 bases from V and 9 from J; bases not matched to a gene: 6. The CDR3 is made up of 15 amino acids. Germline values: CDR1 LGHDT, CDR2 YNNKEL (reference sequence). CDR3 in DNA: TGTGCCAGCAGCGGAGGGACTAGCGGGAGTGGTGAGCAGTTCTTC. It codes for CASSGGTSGSGEQFF.

The genes are TRBV4-2 and TRBJ2-1, with 7 nucleotides matching TRBD2. Trimming at V came to 0 bases and at J to 8 bases, leaving 10 bases not matched to a gene. CDR1 is LGHNA and CDR2 is YNFKEQ in the germline V gene. There are 16 residues in the CDR3. The CDR3, as DNA: TGTGCCAGCAGCCAAGATTTAAGCGGGGAGTTCTATGAGCAGTTCTTC. Protein sequence: CASSQDLSGEFYEQFF.

The chain couples TRBV29-1 to TRBJ1-1, with D possibly TRBD1 on 5 matching bases. V was trimmed by 7 bases and J by 5 bases, leaving 17 bases between them. The germline CDR1 and CDR2 sequences are SQVTM and ANQGSEA. The CDR3 sequence is 13 residues long. The CDR3 loop reads CSAVTQGGTEAFF. The CDR3 nucleotides are TGCAGCGCGGTTACTCAGGGAGGGACTGAAGCTTTCTTT.

This clonotype appeared a few times. The V and J genes are TRBV7-3 and TRBJ2-7; 8 bases are a match to TRBD1. Germline V CDR1 and CDR2: SGHTA, FQGTGA. The CDR3 length is 13 residues. The V gene end was trimmed by 6 bases and the J gene end by 4 bases; junction bases not matched to a gene: 5. CDR3 bases: TGTGCCAGCAGTCGACAGGGGAGGTACGAGCAGTACTTC. It yields the protein CASSRQGRYEQYF. Complete variable domain (other parts from reference TRBV7-3 and TRBJ2-7): GAGVSQTPSNKVTEKGKYVELRCDPISGHTALYWYRQSLGQGPEFLIYFQGTGAADDSGLPNDRFFAVRPEGSVSTLKIQRTERGDSAVYLCASSRQGRYEQYFGPGTRLTVT.

This chain uses TRBV20-1 with TRBJ2-7; 14 nucleotides match TRBD2. This CDR3 spans 16 amino acids. The germline V gene encodes CDR1 DFQATT and CDR2 SNEGSKA (reference sequence). Losses at the gene ends were 6 bases for V and 6 bases for J; bases not matched to a gene: 13. Here the CDR3 DNA reads TGCAGTGCACGGACTAGCGGGAGGTCGACCCCCCTCGAGCAGTACTTC. This gives the protein CSARTSGRSTPLEQYF.

This clonotype came up a few times. This chain joins TRBV18 and TRBJ2-7; D gene unclear. V shed 3 bases and J shed 0 bases, with 9 bases lying between them. The CDR3 covers 14 residues. Looked up from germline, CDR1 is KGHSH and CDR2 is LQKENI. CDR3 in DNA: TGTGCCAGCTCACCCCCCCGAGGCTCCTACGAGCAGTACTTC. This codes for CASSPPRGSYEQYF.

This clonotype was seen a few times. The genes are TRBV12-3 or TRBV12-4 and TRBJ2-3, with 11 nucleotides matching TRBD1. The CDR3 contains 14 residues. Trimming removed 7 bases from V and 4 bases from J; junction bases left unmatched: 4. The CDR3 reads CASTWDRGADTQYF. CDR3 nucleotides: TGTGCCAGCACGTGGGACAGGGGGGCAGATACGCAGTATTTT.

In DNA, the CDR3 is TGTGCCAGCAGCTTTGGGGGGACCAACTCTGGAAACACCATATATTTT. This encodes CASSFGGTNSGNTIYF. The chain has TRBV5-4 and TRBJ1-3; D might be TRBD1 (5 bases). Germline CDR1 and CDR2: SGHNT and YYREEE (reference sequence). V shed 2 bases and J shed 0 bases, with 12 bases lying between them. This CDR3 is built from 16 residues.